This T cell receptor beta chain comes out of a study of T-cell memory formation after mild COVID-19. Study outcomes and limitations: Proof of SARS-CoV-2 specificity was absent for the second-wave clones that crested on day 37.

V gave up 5 bases and J gave up 5 bases; unmatched junction bases: 5. Per the germline V gene, CDR1 is MNHNY and CDR2 is SVGAGI (reference sequence). CDR3 length: 14 residues. Amplification by 5'RACE using constant-segment primers produced TCR alpha and TCR beta cDNA libraries that carried sample barcodes and UMIs. TCRdb used MiXCR to reprocess the 5' RACE reads, holding one entry per CDR3 protein. The table records some 130,000 distinct CDR3 sequences, approximately 5.9% of them present only once. This clonotype was seen a handful of times. Its antigen is still unknown. The chain combines TRBV6-6 with TRBJ2-2, with TRBD2 identical over 7 bases. The sequenced material came from PBMCs or a T cell subset sorted from them (not recorded which). This clonotype was obtained from an adult woman who had mild COVID-19 (a few samples of this study predate the infection). Cell type and time point are not known. This chain's CDR3 is CASSRSSGTGELFF. The CDR3, as DNA: TGTGCCAGCAGTCGGTCTAGCGGTACCGGGGAGCTGTTTTTT.